The T cell receptor beta chain under discussion was sequenced for a study of a mutant IDH1 vaccine in newly diagnosed glioma. Study information: Initiation of the vaccine course occurred 4-6 weeks after radiotherapy alone, or alongside temozolomide cycles. Before enrollment, patients got radiotherapy alone, temozolomide alone, or mostly the combination.

Time point noted: week 35, safety follow-up. Mutant IDH1 20-mer peptide, at 300 ug, made up each vaccine dose, with topical imiquimod. Some clones are missing from TCRdb's copy, which holds only in-frame ones; the method was immunoSEQ multiplex PCR. Counted here are roughly 64,000 clones, roughly four fifths occurring once; the ten biggest clones make up roughly 4.7%. CDR3 size: 15 residues. Trimming took off 2 bases at V and 0 bases at J, with 8 bases between the two ends. The germline V gene encodes CDR1 ENHRY and CDR2 SYGVKD. Comments on this clone: Its specificity is unknown.

Sequenced material: PBMCs, taken from a glioma patient whose treatment included an IDH1 peptide vaccine. The source of this sequence is a man in his fifties or sixties with glioma. This chain joins TRBV10-3 and TRBJ2-1; weak D call: TRBD2 (5 bases). CDR3 sequence (DNA): TGTGCCATCAGTGAGAGGGCGGGCTCCTACAATGAGCAGTTCTTC. Its translation: CAISERAGSYNEQFF.